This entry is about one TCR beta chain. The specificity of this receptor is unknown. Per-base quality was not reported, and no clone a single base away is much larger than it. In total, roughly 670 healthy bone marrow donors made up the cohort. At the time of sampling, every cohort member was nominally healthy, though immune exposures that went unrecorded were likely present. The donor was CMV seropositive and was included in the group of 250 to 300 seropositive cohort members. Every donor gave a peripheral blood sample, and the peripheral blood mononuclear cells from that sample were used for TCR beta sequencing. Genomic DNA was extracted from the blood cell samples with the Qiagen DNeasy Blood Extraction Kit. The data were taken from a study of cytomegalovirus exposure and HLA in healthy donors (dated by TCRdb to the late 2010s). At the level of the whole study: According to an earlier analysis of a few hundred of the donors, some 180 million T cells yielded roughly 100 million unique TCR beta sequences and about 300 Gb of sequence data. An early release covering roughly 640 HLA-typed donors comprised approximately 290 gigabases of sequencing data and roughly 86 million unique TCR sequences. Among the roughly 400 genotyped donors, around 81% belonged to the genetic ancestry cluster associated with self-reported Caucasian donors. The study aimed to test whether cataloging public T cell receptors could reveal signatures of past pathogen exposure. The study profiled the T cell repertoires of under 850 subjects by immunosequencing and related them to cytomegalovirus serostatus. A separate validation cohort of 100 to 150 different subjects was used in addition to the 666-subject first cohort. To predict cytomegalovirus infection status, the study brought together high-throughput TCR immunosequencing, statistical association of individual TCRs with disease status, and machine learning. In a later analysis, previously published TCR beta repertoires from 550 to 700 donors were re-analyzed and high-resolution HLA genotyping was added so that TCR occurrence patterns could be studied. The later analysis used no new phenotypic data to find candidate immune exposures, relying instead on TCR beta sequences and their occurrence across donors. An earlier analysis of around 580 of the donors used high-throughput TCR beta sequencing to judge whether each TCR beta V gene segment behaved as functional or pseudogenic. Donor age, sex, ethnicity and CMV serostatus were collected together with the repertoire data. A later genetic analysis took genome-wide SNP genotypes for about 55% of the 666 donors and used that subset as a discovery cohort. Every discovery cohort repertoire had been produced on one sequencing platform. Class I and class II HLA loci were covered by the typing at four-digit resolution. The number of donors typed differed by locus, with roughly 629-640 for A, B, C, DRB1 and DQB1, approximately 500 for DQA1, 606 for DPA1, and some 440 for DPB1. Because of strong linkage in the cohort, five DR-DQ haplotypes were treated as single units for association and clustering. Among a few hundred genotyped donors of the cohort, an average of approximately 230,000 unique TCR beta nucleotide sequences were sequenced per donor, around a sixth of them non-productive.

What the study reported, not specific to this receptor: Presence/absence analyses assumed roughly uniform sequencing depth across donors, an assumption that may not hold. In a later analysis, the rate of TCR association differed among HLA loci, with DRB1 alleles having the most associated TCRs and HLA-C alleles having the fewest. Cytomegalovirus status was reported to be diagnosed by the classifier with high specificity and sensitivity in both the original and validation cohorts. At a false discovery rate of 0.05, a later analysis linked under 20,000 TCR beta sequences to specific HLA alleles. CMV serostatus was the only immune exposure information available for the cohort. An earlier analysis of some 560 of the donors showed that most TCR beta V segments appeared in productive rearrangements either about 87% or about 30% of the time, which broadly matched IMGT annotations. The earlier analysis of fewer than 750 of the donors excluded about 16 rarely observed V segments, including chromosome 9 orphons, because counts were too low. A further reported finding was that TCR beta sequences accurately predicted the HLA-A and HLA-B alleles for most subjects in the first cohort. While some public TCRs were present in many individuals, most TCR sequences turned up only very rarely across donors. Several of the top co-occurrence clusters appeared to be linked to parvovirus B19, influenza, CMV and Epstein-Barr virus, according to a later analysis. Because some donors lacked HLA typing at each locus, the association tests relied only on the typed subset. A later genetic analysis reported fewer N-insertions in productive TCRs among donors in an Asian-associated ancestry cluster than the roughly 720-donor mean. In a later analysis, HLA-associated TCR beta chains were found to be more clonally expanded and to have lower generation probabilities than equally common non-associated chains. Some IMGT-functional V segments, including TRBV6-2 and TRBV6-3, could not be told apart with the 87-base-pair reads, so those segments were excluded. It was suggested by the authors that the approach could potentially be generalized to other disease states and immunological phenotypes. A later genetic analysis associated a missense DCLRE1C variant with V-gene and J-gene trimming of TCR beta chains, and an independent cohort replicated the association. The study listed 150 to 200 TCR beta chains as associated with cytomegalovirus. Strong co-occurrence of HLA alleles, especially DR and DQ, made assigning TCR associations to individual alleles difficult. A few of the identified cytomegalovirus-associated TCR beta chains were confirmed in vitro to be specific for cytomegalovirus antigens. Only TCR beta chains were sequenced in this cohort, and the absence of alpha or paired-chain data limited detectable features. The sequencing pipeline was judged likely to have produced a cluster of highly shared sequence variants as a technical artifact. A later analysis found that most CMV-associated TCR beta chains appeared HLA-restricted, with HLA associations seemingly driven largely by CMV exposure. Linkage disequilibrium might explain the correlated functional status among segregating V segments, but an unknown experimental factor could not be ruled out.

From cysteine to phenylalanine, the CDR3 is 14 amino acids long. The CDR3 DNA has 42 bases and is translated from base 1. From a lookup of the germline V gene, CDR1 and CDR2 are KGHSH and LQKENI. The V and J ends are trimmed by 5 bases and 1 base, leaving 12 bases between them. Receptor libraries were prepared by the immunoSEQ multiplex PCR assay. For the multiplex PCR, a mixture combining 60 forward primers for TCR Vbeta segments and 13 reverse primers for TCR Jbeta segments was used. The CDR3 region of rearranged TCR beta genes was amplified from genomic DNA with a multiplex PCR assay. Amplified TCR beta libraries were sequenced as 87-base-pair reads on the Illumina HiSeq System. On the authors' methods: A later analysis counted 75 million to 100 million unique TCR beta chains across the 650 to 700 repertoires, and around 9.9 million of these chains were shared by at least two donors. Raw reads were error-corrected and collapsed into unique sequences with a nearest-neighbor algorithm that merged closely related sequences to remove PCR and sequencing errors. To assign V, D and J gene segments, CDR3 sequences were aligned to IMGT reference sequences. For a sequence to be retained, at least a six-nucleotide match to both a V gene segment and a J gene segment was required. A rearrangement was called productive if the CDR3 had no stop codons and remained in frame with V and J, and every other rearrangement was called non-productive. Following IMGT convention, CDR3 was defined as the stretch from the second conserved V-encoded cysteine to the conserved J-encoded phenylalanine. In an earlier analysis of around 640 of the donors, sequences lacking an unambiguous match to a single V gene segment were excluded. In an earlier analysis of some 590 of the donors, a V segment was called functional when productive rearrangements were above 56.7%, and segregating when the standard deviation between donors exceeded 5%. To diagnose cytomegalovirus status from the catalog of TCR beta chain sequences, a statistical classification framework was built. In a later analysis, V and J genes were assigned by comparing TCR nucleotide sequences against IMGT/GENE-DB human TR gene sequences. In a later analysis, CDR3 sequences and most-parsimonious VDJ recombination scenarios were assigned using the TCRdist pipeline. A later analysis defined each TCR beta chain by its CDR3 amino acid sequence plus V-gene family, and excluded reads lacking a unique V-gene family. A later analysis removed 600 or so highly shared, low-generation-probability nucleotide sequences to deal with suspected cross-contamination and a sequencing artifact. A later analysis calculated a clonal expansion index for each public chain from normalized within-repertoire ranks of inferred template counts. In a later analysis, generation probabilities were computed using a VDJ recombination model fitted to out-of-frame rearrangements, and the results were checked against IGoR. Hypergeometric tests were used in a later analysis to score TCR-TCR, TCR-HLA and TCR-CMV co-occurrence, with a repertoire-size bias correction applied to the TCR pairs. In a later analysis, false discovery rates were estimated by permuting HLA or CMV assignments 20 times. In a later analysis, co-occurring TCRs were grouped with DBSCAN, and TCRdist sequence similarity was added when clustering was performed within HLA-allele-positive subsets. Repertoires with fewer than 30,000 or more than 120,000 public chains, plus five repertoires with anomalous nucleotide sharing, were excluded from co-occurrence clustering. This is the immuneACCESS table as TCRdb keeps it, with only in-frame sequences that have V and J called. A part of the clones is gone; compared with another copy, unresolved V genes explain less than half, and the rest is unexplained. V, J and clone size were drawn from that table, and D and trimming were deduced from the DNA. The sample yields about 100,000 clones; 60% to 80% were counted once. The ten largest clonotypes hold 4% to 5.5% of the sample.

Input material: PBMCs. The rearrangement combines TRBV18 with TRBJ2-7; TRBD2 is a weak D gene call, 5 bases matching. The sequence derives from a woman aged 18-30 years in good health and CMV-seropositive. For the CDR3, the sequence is CASSRRRESYEQYF. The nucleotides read TGTGCCAGCTCAAGACGACGGGAATCCTACGAGCAGTACTTC.